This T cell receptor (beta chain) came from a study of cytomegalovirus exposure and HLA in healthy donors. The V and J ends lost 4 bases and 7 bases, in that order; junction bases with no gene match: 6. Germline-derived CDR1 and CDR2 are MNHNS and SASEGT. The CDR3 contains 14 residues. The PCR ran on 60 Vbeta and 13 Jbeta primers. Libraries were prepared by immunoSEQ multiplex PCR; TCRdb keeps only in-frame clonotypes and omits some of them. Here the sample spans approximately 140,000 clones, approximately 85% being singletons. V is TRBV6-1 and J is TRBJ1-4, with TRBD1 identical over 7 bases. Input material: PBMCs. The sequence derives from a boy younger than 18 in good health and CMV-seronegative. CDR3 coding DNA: TGTGCCAGCAGTGCCCGGACAGGTTCTGAAAAACTGTTTTTT. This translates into CASSARTGSEKLFF.